This T cell receptor beta chain appears in the sequencing data of a study of blood T cell repertoires in COVID-19. The overall study: Researchers got acute and convalescent COVID-19 samples from the United States, Italy and Spain. Sources were T cells, B-cell-depleted T cells, or PBMCs; the material itself was cDNA or gDNA.

Study processing details: Scientists estimated how many nucleated cells there were by amplifying reference gene primers. Sequencing used immunoSEQ multiplex PCR; TCRdb keeps in-frame clones, though not all of them. V and J calls plus clone size are reproduced from that table; the DNA served to infer D and trimming. The sample shows approximately 88,000 clones, under 95% of them seen only once. Germline CDR1 ENHRY, CDR2 SYGVKD. The CDR3 has 18 residues. V dropped 5 bases and J dropped 5; count of bases not matched to a gene: 11. Material for sequencing was peripheral blood. The genes are TRBV10-3 and TRBJ2-1; 14 bases agree with TRBD2. This clonotype was sampled from a woman in her forties or fifties in a cohort sampled during active COVID-19. CDR3 loop: CAISPTLTSGRANNEQFF. CDR3 DNA: TGTGCCATCAGTCCCACCCTGACTAGCGGGAGGGCCAACAATGAGCAGTTCTTC.